A single TCR beta chain is shown here with its context. This clone has only a few counts. Its antigen is still unknown. The input lacks base qualities; no much larger clone sits a single base away. The record originates from a study of lymphopenia after photon versus proton radiotherapy (dated by TCRdb to the late 2010s). For the study in its entirety: The study compared the immunological effects of photon versus proton radiation therapy in patients with gastrointestinal tumors who developed high-grade lymphopenia. The goal of the study was to describe how the two radiation modalities differ in their effects on the immune system. A cohort of 20 patients with gastrointestinal tumors who received either photon or proton therapy and subsequently developed lymphopenia was included. On the study overall, not on this receptor specifically: The survival association was examined only in patients who died, and the authors described better survival with proton therapy as a possibility, not as a demonstrated result. During treatment, patients who received photon therapy lost naive T cells and TCR diversity and gained effector/memory populations, whereas patients who received proton therapy remained relatively stable. Among patients across the cohort who died, overall survival time showed an inverse correlation with a larger post-nadir drop in TCR diversity. After the lymphocyte count nadir, oligoclonal expansion, especially of CD8+ Temra cells, was observed in photon-treated repertoires, and the drop in diversity was driven by this expansion.

The library was built by means of the immunoSEQ multiplex PCR assay. T cell repertoires were profiled with deep sequencing of rearranged TCR beta loci together with multiparametric flow cytometry. The source is immuneACCESS, and TCRdb retained only in-frame sequences with V and J called. Part of the clones is not carried over; for the studies checked, unresolved V genes explain less than half of this, and the remainder is unexplained. The sample table contains approximately 150,000 clones; only one count was recorded for more than 85% of them. Around 4.7% of the sample rests with the top ten. The germline V gene sets CDR1 to MDHEN and CDR2 to SYDVKM. Inclusive of the bounding cysteine and phenylalanine, the CDR3 is 13 residues long. Just CDR3 DNA is preserved here, 39 bases in frame from base 1. V and J are truncated by 8 bases and 2 bases respectively, leaving an intervening sequence of 12 bases.

This receptor was taken from a man aged 45-65 years with gastric cancer. The receptor chain draws on TRBV28 and TRBJ1-2; the D region possibly corresponds to TRBD1 (5 bases align). The material sequenced was peripheral blood, taken from a patient treated with photon-based radiotherapy. The nucleotide sequence is TGTGCCAGCTCCCGGGAGGGGAACTATGGCTACACCTTC. Its amino acids are CASSREGNYGYTF.